The next 2 T cell receptor beta chains were all read from a single sample in a study of OX40 agonist ivuxolimab in advanced cancers. Profiled with immunoSEQ multiplex PCR; TCRdb holds only in-frame clones, not every one. The sample lists some 12,000 clones, about four fifths occurring once. The material sequenced was CD4+ or CD8+ T cells sorted from blood, taken in a trial of the OX40 agonist ivuxolimab. The receptors were sampled from an adult with an advanced solid tumor such as melanoma, head and neck, liver or kidney cancer.

This clone was seen a handful of times. This chain connects TRBV29-1 to TRBJ2-7; D uncertain. The length of the CDR3 is 13 residues. Germline loops: CDR1 SQVTM, CDR2 ANQGSEA. Trimming cost V 0 bases and J 2 bases, with 8 bases left between them. The CDR3 sequence: CSVEESETYEQYF. CDR3 sequence (DNA): TGCAGCGTTGAAGAATCAGAGACCTACGAGCAGTACTTC.

The rearrangement links TRBV6-5 to TRBJ2-1; 9 nucleotides align to TRBD1. The length of the CDR3 is 13 residues. Per germline, CDR1 MNHEY and CDR2 SVGAGI. The V gene end was trimmed by 4 bases and the J gene end by 6 bases; junction bases not matched to a gene: 1. The CDR3 sequence is CASSWGQGNEQFF. CDR3 in DNA: TGTGCCAGCAGTTGGGGACAGGGCAATGAGCAGTTCTTC.